This T cell receptor beta chain is drawn from a study of CD8 T cells in ankylosing spondylitis. TCR beta libraries were made by quantitative 5'-RACE with molecular barcodes. From the 5' RACE reads, TCRdb called clonotypes with MiXCR, one entry per CDR3 protein. This sample has 500,000 to 650,000 distinct CDR3 sequences, with about 5.2% found just once. CDR3 size: 15 residues. Germline CDR1 KGHSH, CDR2 LQKENI. Trimming pared 5 bases from V and 6 bases from J, leaving 17 bases between. General observations from the study: Reports of some motif variants in reactive arthritis synovial fluid and blood predate this one. From matched ankylosing spondylitis synovial fluid, disease-linked clones were reportedly recovered at significantly enriched levels. Made up of several highly homologous variants, a TCR beta motif appeared characteristic of ankylosing spondylitis blood. Disease-linked clones displayed a CD8+ phenotype and appeared relatively rarely in peripheral blood.

A single count supports this clonotype. Its matching antigen is unknown. Specimen: blood, either unsorted or a sorted T cell fraction (not recorded which). This rearrangement joins TRBV18 to TRBJ2-1; the D gene is possibly TRBD1 (6 bases). This sequence originates from a male donor with ankylosing spondylitis. CDR3 in amino acids: CASSTGIAGANEQFF. The CDR3, as DNA: TGTGCCAGCTCAACAGGGATTGCCGGGGCCAATGAGCAGTTCTTC.